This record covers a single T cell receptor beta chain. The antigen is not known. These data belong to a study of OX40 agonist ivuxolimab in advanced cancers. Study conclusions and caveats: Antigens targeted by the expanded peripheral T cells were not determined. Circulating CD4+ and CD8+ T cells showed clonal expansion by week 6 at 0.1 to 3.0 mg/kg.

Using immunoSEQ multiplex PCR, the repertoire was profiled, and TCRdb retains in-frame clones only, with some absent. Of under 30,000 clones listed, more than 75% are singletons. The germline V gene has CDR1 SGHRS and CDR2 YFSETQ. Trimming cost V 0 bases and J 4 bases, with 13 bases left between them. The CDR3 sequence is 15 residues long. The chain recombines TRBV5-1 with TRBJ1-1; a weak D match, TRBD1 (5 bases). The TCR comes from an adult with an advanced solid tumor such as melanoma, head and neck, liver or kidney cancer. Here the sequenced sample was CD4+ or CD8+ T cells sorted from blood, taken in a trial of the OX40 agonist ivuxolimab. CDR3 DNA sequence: TGCGCCAGCAGCTTGGCTGCTGGGGGTGGCACTGAAGCTTTCTTT. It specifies CASSLAAGGGTEAFF.